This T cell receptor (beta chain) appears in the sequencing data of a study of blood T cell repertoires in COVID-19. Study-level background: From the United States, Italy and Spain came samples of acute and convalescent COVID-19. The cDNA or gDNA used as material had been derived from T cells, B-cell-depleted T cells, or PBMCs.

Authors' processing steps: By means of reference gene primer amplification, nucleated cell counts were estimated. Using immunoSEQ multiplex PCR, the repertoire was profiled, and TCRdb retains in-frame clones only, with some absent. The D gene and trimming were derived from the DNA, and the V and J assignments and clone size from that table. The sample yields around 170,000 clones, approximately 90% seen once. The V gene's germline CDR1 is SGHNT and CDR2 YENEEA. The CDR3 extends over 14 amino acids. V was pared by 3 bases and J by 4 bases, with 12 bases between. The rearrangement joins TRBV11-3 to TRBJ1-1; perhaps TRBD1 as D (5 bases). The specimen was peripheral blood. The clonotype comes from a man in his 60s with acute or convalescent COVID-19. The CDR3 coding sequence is TGTGCCAGCAGCTTCAGGGCTTTCATCACTGAAGCTTTCTTT. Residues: CASSFRAFITEAFF.